These T cell receptor beta chains were read from a single sample in a study of Ad26.COV2.S vaccination and SARS-CoV-2 variants. TCRdb's table, derived via immunoSEQ multiplex PCR, lists solely in-frame clones and lacks some. The sample comprises about 330,000 clones, roughly 90% of which are singletons, and around 5.5% rests with the top ten. This specimen consisted of peripheral blood, obtained in a trial of Ad26.COV2.S vaccine versus placebo. These receptors all come from a person aged 18-60 years who received the Ad26.COV2.S COVID-19 vaccine or a placebo. CDR3s include the opening cysteine and the closing phenylalanine or tryptophan. A D gene is named only where the DNA matches it firmly. Rows give clone size only sometimes, using once, few, many, or a class for an expanded clone.

j_gene,d_gene,abundance,v_gene,CDR3aa,CDR3nt
TRBJ2-3,NA,NA,TRBV19,CASLRSDTEDTQYF,TGTGCCAGTCTTAGGTCAGACACAGAAGATACGCAGTATTTT
TRBJ2-2,NA,few,TRBV25-1,CASSEVWATSNTGELFF,TGTGCCAGCAGTGAAGTCTGGGCCACTTCGAACACCGGGGAGCTGTTTTTT
TRBJ2-2,NA,NA,TRBV9,CASSQDNLGDARSGELFF,TGTGCCAGCAGCCAAGACAATCTCGGGGACGCCCGATCCGGGGAGCTGTTTTTT
TRBJ1-4,NA,few,TRBV5-1,CASSPSGGAEKLFF,TGCGCCAGCAGCCCTAGTGGGGGGGCTGAAAAACTGTTTTTT
TRBJ2-2,TRBD2,NA,TRBV7-6,CASSFYLNSGGRNTGELFF,TGTGCCAGCAGCTTTTACCTCAATAGCGGGGGGAGGAACACCGGGGAGCTGTTTTTT
TRBJ2-1,TRBD1,NA,TRBV7-2,CASSLEGAGQFF,TGTGCCAGCAGCTTAGAGGGGGCTGGGCAGTTCTTC
TRBJ2-5,NA,NA,TRBV7-2,CASSRYQETQYF,TGTGCCAGCAGCAGGTACCAAGAGACCCAGTACTTC
TRBJ1-1,NA,NA,TRBV5-1,CASSLEDRSEAFF,TGCGCCAGCAGCTTGGAGGATCGTTCTGAAGCTTTCTTT
TRBJ1-1,NA,NA,TRBV25-1,CASSEYMGPNTEAFF,TGTGCCAGCAGTGAATATATGGGGCCAAACACTGAAGCTTTCTTT
TRBJ2-2,TRBD2,NA,TRBV15,CATTKAGGRTGELFF,TGTGCCACCACCAAAGCGGGGGGCCGAACCGGGGAGCTGTTTTTT
TRBJ2-5,TRBD2,NA,TRBV2,CASSGSGTPQETQYF,TGTGCCAGCAGTGGTAGCGGGACCCCCCAAGAGACCCAGTACTTC
TRBJ1-1,NA,NA,TRBV4-3,CASSQIRASTEAFF,TGCGCCAGCAGCCAAATCAGGGCGAGCACTGAAGCTTTCTTT
TRBJ2-2,NA,NA,TRBV24-1,CATSHGTGELFF,TGTGCCACCTCCCATGGCACCGGGGAGCTGTTTTTT
TRBJ1-3,NA,NA,TRBV7-9,CASSSLGSGNTIYF,TGTGCCAGCAGCTCCCTGGGCTCTGGAAACACCATATATTTT
TRBJ1-2,TRBD1,NA,TRBV27,CASTSIVGGGGKGYTF,TGTGCCAGCACCTCTATAGTGGGTGGAGGGGGCAAAGGCTACACCTTC
TRBJ2-1,NA,NA,TRBV7-9,CASSLTSSSYNEQFF,TGTGCCAGCAGCTTAACGTCGAGCTCCTACAATGAGCAGTTCTTC